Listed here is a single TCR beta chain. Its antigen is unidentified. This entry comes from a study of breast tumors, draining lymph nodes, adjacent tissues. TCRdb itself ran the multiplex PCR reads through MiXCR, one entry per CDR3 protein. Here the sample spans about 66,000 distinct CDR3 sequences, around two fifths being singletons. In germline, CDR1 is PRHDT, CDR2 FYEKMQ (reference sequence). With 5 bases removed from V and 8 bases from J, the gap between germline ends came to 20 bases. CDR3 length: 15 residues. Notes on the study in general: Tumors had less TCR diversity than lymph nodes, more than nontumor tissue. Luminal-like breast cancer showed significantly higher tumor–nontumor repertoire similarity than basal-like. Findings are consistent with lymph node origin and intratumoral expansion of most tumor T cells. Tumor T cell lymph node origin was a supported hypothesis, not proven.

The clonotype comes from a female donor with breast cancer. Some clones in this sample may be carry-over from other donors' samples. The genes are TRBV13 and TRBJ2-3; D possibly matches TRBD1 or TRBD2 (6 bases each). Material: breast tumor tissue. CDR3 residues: CASSEEGGPPGTQYF. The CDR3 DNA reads TGTGCCAGCAGCGAAGAGGGGGGACCGCCGGGTACGCAGTATTTT.